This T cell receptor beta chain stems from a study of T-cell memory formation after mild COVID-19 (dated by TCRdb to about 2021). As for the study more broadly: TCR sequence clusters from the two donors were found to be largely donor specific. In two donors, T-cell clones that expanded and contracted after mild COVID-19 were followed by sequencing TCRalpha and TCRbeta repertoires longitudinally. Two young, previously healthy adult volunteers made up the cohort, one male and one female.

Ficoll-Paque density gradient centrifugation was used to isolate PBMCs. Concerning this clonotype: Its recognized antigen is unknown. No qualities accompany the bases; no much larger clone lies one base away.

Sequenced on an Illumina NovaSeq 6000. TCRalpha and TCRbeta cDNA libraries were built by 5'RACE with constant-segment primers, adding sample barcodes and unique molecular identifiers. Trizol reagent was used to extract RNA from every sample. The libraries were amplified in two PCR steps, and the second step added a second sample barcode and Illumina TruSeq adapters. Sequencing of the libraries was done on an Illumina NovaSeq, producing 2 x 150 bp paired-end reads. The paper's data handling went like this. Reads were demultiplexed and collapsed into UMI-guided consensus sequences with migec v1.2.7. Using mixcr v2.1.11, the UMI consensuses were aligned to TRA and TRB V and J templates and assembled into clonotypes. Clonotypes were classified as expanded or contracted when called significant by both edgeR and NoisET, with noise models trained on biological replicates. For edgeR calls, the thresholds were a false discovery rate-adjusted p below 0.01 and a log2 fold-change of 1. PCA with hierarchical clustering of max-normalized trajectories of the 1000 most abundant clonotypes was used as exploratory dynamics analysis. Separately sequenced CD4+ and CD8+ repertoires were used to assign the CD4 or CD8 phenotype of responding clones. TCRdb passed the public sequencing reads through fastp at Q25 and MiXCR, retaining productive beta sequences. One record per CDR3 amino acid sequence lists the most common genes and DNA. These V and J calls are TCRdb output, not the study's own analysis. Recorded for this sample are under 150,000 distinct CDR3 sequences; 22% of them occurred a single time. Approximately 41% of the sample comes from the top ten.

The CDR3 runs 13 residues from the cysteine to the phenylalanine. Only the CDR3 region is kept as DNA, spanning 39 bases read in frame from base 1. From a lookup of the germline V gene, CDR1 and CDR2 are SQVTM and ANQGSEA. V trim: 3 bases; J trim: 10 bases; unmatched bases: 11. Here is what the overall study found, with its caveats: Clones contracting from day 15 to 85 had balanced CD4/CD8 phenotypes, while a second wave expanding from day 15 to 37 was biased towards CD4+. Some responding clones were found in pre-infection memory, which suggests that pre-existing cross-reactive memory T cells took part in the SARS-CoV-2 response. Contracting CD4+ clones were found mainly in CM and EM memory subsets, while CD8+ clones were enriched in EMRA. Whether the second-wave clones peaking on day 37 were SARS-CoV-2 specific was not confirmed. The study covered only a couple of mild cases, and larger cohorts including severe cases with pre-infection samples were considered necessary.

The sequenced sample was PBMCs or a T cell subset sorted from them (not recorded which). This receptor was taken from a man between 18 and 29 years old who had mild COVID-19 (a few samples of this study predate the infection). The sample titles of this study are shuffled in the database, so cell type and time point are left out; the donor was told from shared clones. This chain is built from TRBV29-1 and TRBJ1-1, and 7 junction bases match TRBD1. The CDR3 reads CSVDLGTVGLAFF. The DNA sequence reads TGCAGCGTTGATCTTGGGACAGTTGGTTTAGCTTTCTTT.